This T cell receptor (beta chain) came from a study of blood T cell repertoires in COVID-19. Sequencing used immunoSEQ multiplex PCR; TCRdb keeps in-frame clones, though not all of them. The repertoire holds 150,000 to 200,000 clones, with 84% as singletons. The CDR3 has 15 amino acids. V lost 6 bases to trimming and J lost 3 bases; unmatched junction nucleotides: 10. Germline V lookup: CDR1 MNHEY, CDR2 SMNVEV (reference sequence). The material sequenced was PBMCs or T cells enriched from blood (not recorded which). The V call is TRBV27, the J call TRBJ1-1; 7 positions agree with TRBD1. This TCR derives from a woman aged 30 to 39 who had been exposed to COVID-19. The CDR3 coding sequence is TGTGCCAGCAGCAAACAGGGGTCGTGGTACACTGAAGCTTTCTTT. It specifies CASSKQGSWYTEAFF.